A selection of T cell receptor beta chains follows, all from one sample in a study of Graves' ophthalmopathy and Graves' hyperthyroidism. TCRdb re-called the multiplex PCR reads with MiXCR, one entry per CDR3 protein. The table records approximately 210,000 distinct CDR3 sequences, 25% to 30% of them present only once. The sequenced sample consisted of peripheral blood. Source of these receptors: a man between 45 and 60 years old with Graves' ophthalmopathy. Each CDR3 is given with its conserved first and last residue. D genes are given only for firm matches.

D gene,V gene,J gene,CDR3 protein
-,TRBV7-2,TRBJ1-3,CASSLRGRSGNTIYF
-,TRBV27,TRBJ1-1,CASSLTVNLHAEAFF
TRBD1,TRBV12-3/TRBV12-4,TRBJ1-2,CASSPGTVDGYTF
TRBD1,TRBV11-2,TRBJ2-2,CASSLRTGGAITGELFF
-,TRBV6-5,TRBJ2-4,CASSYLTGTGRVKNIQYF
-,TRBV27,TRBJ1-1,CASRVDKYTEAFF
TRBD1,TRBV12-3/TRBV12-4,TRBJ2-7,CASTSQGKSSYEQYF
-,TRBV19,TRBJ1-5,CASSIDPRQNNNQPQHF
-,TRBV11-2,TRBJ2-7,CASSLDPPEQYF
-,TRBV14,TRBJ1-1,CASSQVGFGNTEAFF
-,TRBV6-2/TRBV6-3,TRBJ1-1,CASCAGWTEAFF
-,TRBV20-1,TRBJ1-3,CSANDMGAGNTIYF
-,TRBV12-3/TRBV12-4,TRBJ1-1,CASSFRAEMNTEAFF
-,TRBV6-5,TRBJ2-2,CASSPLEFTGELFF
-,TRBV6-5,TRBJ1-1,CASSYGQSMNTEAFF
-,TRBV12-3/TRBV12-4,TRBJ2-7,CASSFSGANEQYF
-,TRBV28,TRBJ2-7,CASTRAYEQYF
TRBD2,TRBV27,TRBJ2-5,CASSLRVTSGSHETQYF
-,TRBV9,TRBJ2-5,CASSPQRSRVETQYF
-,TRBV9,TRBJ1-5,CASSVSPQEPQHF
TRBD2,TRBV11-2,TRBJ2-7,CASSLGLAGSYEQYF
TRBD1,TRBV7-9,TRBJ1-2,CASSTYPRQGSHGYTF
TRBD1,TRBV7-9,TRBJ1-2,CASSSPGQGGMWTF
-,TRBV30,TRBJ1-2,CTQRPKPNYGYTF
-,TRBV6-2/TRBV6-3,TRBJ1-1,CASSYRGLNTEAFF
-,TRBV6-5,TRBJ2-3,CASSYSGVSTDTQYF
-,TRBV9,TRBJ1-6,CASSVEAGPYNSPLHF
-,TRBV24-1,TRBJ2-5,CATSGTMWTPGQQETQYF
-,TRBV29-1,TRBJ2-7,CSVVGRPKDYEQYF
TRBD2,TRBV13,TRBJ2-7,CASSSQGLAGVTEQYF
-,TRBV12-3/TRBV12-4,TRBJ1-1,CASSLLLAESTEAFF
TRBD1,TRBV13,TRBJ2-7,CASSYPRGTGGGESEDEQYF
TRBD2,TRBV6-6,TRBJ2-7,CASSRDPSGGEQYF
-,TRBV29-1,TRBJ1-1,CSVVSAAEAFF
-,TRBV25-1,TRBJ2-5,CASSEWGGREETQYF
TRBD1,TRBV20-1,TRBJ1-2,CSARQGASYGYTF
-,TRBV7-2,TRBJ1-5,CASSYSWTGQPQHF
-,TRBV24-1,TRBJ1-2,CATSDLSGAGYTF
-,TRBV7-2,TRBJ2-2,CASSLEPRGGELFF
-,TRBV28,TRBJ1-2,CASSLYNYGYTF
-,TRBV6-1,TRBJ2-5,CASSEQKTQYF
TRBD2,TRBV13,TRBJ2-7,CASSLAVGRGEQYF
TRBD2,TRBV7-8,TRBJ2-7,CASSLSGSRGEQYF
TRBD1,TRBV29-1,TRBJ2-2,CSVSMTGLGSVPGELFF
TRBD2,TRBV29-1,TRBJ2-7,CSVVTTSGAYEQYF
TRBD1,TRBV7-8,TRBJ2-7,CASSLEGVGGQGSYEQYF
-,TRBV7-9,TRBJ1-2,CATRDSYGYTF
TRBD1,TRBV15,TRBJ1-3,CATSSAPGRGLSGNTIYF
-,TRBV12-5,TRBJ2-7,CASGYGLRDYEQYF
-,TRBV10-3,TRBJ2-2,CAISELNTGELFF
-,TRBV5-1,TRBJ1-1,CASSLARAAEAFF
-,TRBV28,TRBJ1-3,CASSGVAQVSGNTIYF
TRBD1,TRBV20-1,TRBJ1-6,CSARVGTIGTGGSPLHF
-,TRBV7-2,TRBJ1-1,CASSLYRWGESEAFF
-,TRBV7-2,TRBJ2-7,CASSSRGRGDEQYF
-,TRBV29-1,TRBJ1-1,CSEVSLNTEAFF
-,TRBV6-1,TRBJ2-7,CASTLWGSGAYEQYF